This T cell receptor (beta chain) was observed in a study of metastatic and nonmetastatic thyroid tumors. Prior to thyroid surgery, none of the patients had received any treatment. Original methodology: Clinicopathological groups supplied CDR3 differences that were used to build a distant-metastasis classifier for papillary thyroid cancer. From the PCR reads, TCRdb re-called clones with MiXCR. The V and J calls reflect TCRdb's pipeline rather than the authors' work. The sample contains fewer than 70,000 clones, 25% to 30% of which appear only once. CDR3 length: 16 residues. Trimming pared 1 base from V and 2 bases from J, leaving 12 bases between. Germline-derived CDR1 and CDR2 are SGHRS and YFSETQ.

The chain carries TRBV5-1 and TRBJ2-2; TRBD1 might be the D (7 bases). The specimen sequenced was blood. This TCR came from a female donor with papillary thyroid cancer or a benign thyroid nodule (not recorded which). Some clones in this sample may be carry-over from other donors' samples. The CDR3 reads CASSLWQGGNTGELFF. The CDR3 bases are TGCGCCAGCAGCTTGTGGCAGGGGGGAAACACCGGGGAGCTGTTTTTT. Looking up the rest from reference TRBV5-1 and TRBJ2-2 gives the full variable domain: KAGVTQTPRYLIKTRGQQVTLSCSPISGHRSVSWYQQTPGQGLQFLFEYFSETQRNKGNFPGRFSGRQFSNSRSEMNVSTLELGDSALYLCASSLWQGGNTGELFFGEGSRLTVL.